The rows below give T cell receptor beta chains drawn from one sample of a study of T-cell memory formation after mild COVID-19. TCRdb independently ran MiXCR on the 5' RACE reads; one entry per CDR3 protein. The sample carries some 150,000 distinct CDR3 sequences, roughly 19% recorded once. What was sequenced was PBMCs or a T cell subset sorted from them (not recorded which). Receptors originate from an adult woman who had mild COVID-19 (a few samples of this study predate the infection). Cell type and time point are not known. Both conserved end residues are part of each CDR3. The D gene is left open where the match is weak. Size is stated for part of the rows, as once, few or many counts, or as a class when the clone is expanded.

14	.	TRBV12-3/TRBV12-4	many	TRBJ2-4	TGTGCCAGCTCTCAGGGAGCTGCGGGGTACATTCAGTACTTC	CASSQGAAGYIQYF
13	.	TRBV3-1	few	TRBJ2-3	TGTGCCAGCAGCCCCGGGGCCGGCGATACGCAGTATTTT	CASSPGAGDTQYF
14	.	TRBV7-6	.	TRBJ2-1	TGTGCCAGCAGCTTAGCGGAGGCTACCATACGTTGGTTCTTC	CASSLAEATIRWFF
18	TRBD2	TRBV20-1	many	TRBJ2-1	TGCAGTGCTAGAGATCCCATATTAGCGGGAAGGGGTTACAATGAGCAGTTCTTC	CSARDPILAGRGYNEQFF
15	.	TRBV24-1	.	TRBJ2-1	TGTGCCACCAGTGAAGGGACTCGAAATTACAATGAGCAGTTCTTC	CATSEGTRNYNEQFF
13	.	TRBV9	many	TRBJ1-2	TGTGCCAGCAGTGTCGAGGGTAACTATGGCTACACCTTC	CASSVEGNYGYTF
15	.	TRBV7-9	few	TRBJ1-1	TGTGCCAGCAGCTTAGAGGCAGGGCTGAACACTGAAGCTTTCTTT	CASSLEAGLNTEAFF
17	TRBD1	TRBV7-9	.	TRBJ1-4	TGTGCCAGCAGCCCAGGACAGGGGGCGCTTGGTAATGAAAAACTGTTTTTT	CASSPGQGALGNEKLFF
14	.	TRBV10-3	few	TRBJ2-7	TGTGCCATCAGTCAAACACAGGAATCGGGCGAGCAGTACTTC	CAISQTQESGEQYF
14	.	TRBV20-1	few	TRBJ2-1	TGCAGTGCTAGATATCGCGGGGTTAGGGATGAGCAGTTCTTC	CSARYRGVRDEQFF
14	.	TRBV20-1	few	TRBJ2-3	TGCAGTGCTAGACCCTCGGACGGCACAGATACGCAGTATTTT	CSARPSDGTDTQYF
17	TRBD2	TRBV28	few	TRBJ2-7	TGTGCCAGCAGATCCTCTGCTAGCGGGAGGCATGTCTACGAGCAGTACTTC	CASRSSASGRHVYEQYF
15	.	TRBV18	few	TRBJ1-1	TGTGCCAGCTCACCCCAGGACGCCTCTGTAACTGAAGCTTTCTTT	CASSPQDASVTEAFF
16	.	TRBV6-5	.	TRBJ1-1	TGTGCCAGCAGTTACGGGAGTGGGATCGTGAACACTGAAGCTTTCTTT	CASSYGSGIVNTEAFF
14	.	TRBV10-3	.	TRBJ2-5	TGTGCCATCAGTGACTTGGGGAGCCAAGAGACCCAGTACTTC	CAISDLGSQETQYF
16	.	TRBV4-1	few	TRBJ2-7	TGCGCCAGCAGCCAAGTGTGGGAAGAAATCGGCTACGAGCAGTACTTC	CASSQVWEEIGYEQYF
13	.	TRBV29-1	many	TRBJ2-5	TGCAGCGTTGAAGAATGGCGGCAAGAGACCCAGTACTTC	CSVEEWRQETQYF
16	.	TRBV6-1	.	TRBJ2-1	TGTGCCAGCAGGGAGGGACAGTCCCCCTACTGGAATGAGCAGTTCTTC	CASREGQSPYWNEQFF
14	.	TRBV27	.	TRBJ2-1	TGTGCCAGCACTCTTACCCGTTACTACAATGAGCAGTTCTTC	CASTLTRYYNEQFF
14	TRBD1	TRBV5-1	few	TRBJ2-1	TGCGCCAGCAGCTGGGGTTGGACAGGTGTTGAGCAGTTCTTC	CASSWGWTGVEQFF
16	TRBD1	TRBV6-5	.	TRBJ2-3	TGTGCCAGCAGGGACAGGGGCGCTACAAGCACAGATACGCAGTATTTT	CASRDRGATSTDTQYF
18	TRBD1	TRBV4-2	.	TRBJ2-1	TGTGCCAGCAGCCAAGAGGAGGGGACAGGGGAAGACTACAATGAGCAGTTCTTC	CASSQEEGTGEDYNEQFF
17	.	TRBV15	few	TRBJ2-5	TGTGCCACCAGCAGATCGCTTGACAGCTACCGAAAAGAGACCCAGTACTTC	CATSRSLDSYRKETQYF
17	TRBD2	TRBV5-1	.	TRBJ2-1	TGCGCCAGCAGCTTAGCTAGCGGGAGTGGGGCCTACAATGAGCAGTTCTTC	CASSLASGSGAYNEQFF
22	TRBD2	TRBV7-9	.	TRBJ2-1	TGTGCCAGCAGCTTAGCCTATTTAGCTTGGACTAGCGGGAGGAAGCCCTACAATGAGCAGTTCTTC	CASSLAYLAWTSGRKPYNEQFF
15	.	TRBV7-3	.	TRBJ2-1	TGTGCCAGCAGCTTAGGGGTAGCGTCGCACAATGAGCAGTTCTTC	CASSLGVASHNEQFF
17	TRBD1	TRBV7-2	few	TRBJ2-2	TGTGCCAGCAGCTTAGCGGGGGACAGGCCGAACACCGGGGAGCTGTTTTTT	CASSLAGDRPNTGELFF
12	.	TRBV5-1	.	TRBJ1-6	TGCGCCAGCAGCTCTCCGGGGGCACCCCTCCACTTT	CASSSPGAPLHF
15	.	TRBV27	few	TRBJ2-3	TGTGCCAGCAGTCCCAGGGCGCTGGGCACAGATACGCAGTATTTT	CASSPRALGTDTQYF
13	.	TRBV7-2	few	TRBJ1-5	TGTGCCAGCAGCCTGACCCGGGAACAGCCCCAGCATTTT	CASSLTREQPQHF
15	.	TRBV30	few	TRBJ1-2	TGTGCCTGGAGTCGGGGGGCACAGAACAACTATGGCTACACCTTC	CAWSRGAQNNYGYTF
15	TRBD1	TRBV11-2	.	TRBJ2-2	TGTGCCAGCAGCCCAGACAGGGTAGGGACCGGGGAGCTGTTTTTT	CASSPDRVGTGELFF
10	.	TRBV12-3/TRBV12-4	few	TRBJ2-1	TGTGCCAGCAGCAACAATGAGCAGTTCTTC	CASSNNEQFF
14	.	TRBV5-1	few	TRBJ2-2	TGCGCCAGCGCACCGAGGGCGAACACCGGGGAGCTGTTTTTT	CASAPRANTGELFF
17	.	TRBV11-2	few	TRBJ1-1	TGTGCCAGCAGCTTCCGACGGGGCCAGGACCGGAACACTGAAGCTTTCTTT	CASSFRRGQDRNTEAFF
14	.	TRBV12-3/TRBV12-4	.	TRBJ1-1	TGTGCCAGCAGTTTAATTTCGACGGGGACTGAAGCTTTCTTT	CASSLISTGTEAFF
11	.	TRBV6-6	.	TRBJ1-1	TGTGCCAGCGGATTCCCATTCACAGCTTTCTTT	CASGFPFTAFF
12	.	TRBV20-1	.	TRBJ2-7	TGCAGTGCTAGAGTACTCGCCTACGAGCAGTACTTC	CSARVLAYEQYF
14	.	TRBV5-1	.	TRBJ2-3	TGCGCCAGCAGCTTGGTACAGGGAACAGATACGCAGTATTTT	CASSLVQGTDTQYF
13	.	TRBV5-1	.	TRBJ2-5	TGCGCCAGCAGCATCAGGGTGTGGGAGACCCAGTACTTC	CASSIRVWETQYF
16	.	TRBV9	few	TRBJ2-2	TGTGCCAGCAGCGAGGAGGGCGGGGCGAGGACCGGGGAGCTGTTTTTT	CASSEEGGARTGELFF
14	.	TRBV6-5	.	TRBJ2-1	TGTGCCAGCCGAAAAGGAAGCTCCTACAATGAGCAGTTCTTC	CASRKGSSYNEQFF
15	.	TRBV4-3	few	TRBJ1-2	TGCGCCAGCAGCCAAGACGGGGGGCGCGTTAGTGGCTACACCTTC	CASSQDGGRVSGYTF
15	.	TRBV12-3/TRBV12-4	.	TRBJ2-7	TGTGCCAGCAGTTACCGCCAGGGACCAGGTTACGAGCAGTACTTC	CASSYRQGPGYEQYF
17	TRBD2	TRBV27	.	TRBJ2-1	TGTGCCAGCAGTTTATCGCCCCTTAGCGGGGAGAACAATGAGCAGTTCTTC	CASSLSPLSGENNEQFF
16	.	TRBV7-8	.	TRBJ1-5	TGTGCCAGCAGCTCCCGGTGGGTTTCGGGGGAACAGCCCCAGCATTTT	CASSSRWVSGEQPQHF
15	.	TRBV6-5	.	TRBJ2-3	TGTGCCAGCAGTTACGTACGGGGGGCCACGGATACGCAGTATTTT	CASSYVRGATDTQYF
16	TRBD1	TRBV12-3/TRBV12-4	few	TRBJ2-1	TGTGCCAGCAGCTCCCGGAGGGGGACAGGGCAAAATGAGCAGTTCTTC	CASSSRRGTGQNEQFF
16	TRBD1	TRBV5-1	.	TRBJ2-7	TGCGCCAGCAGCCCGCCATCCCCTACAGGGGGCGACGAGCAGTACTTC	CASSPPSPTGGDEQYF
16	TRBD1	TRBV30	.	TRBJ1-6	TGTGCCTGCACGGGGACAGGGGGCTCCTATAATTCACCCCTCCACTTT	CACTGTGGSYNSPLHF
10	.	TRBV21-1	.	TRBJ2-7	TGTGCCAGCAAGGTCAGCGAGAAGTACTTC	CASKVSEKYF